These 27 T cell receptor beta chains share one sample of origin, sequenced in a study of cytomegalovirus exposure and HLA in healthy donors. The PCR contained 60 Vbeta and 13 Jbeta primers. The protocol was immunoSEQ multiplex PCR, while the TCRdb copy is restricted to in-frame clones and leaves out a portion. Here the sample spans 130,000 or so clones, over 65% being singletons. The source material was PBMCs. The receptor set was obtained from a female donor in good health and CMV-seropositive.

The chain employs TRBV5-6 and TRBJ1-2, with D maybe TRBD1 (5 bases). The CDR3 is 15 residues long. From germline, CDR1 is SGHDT and CDR2 YYEEEE. The V end was cut by 4 bases, the J end by 3 bases, with 16 bases between. The CDR3 nucleotides read TGTGCCAGCAGCCCGACAGCCGGTCTTGACTATGGCTACACCTTC. This codes for CASSPTAGLDYGYTF.

The chain joins TRBV11-1 to TRBJ2-1; 9 nucleotides line up with TRBD2. This CDR3 is 16 amino acids long. CDR1 is SGHAT, CDR2 FQDESV, per germline (reference sequence). After removal of 8 bases from V and 5 bases from J, the junction contained 13 bases not matched to a gene. The CDR3 region has the DNA TGTGCCAGCGCCAAGCGGGGGGACAGCGCCAACAATGAGCAGTTCTTC. It translates to CASAKRGDSANNEQFF.

The table lists this clone with a count of one. The chain joins TRBV5-1 to TRBJ2-1; 12 positions agree with TRBD2. Germline assignment: CDR1 SGHRS and CDR2 YFSETQ. J gave up 8 bases and V 4 bases, and 13 bases lay outside the gene matches. CDR3 length: 17 amino acids. In nucleotides, the CDR3 is TGCGCCAGCAGCCGCCCGGAGACTAGCGGGAGTCGGGATGAGCAGTTCTTC. Translated: CASSRPETSGSRDEQFF.

The V and J genes are TRBV2 and TRBJ1-5; D is unresolved. Germline V gene lookup returns CDR1 SNHLY and CDR2 FYNNEI. The CDR3 spans 15 residues. Trimming removed 4 bases from V and 3 bases from J, with 13 bases in between. The CDR3: CASSGRGEVNQPQHF. CDR3 in DNA: TGTGCCAGCAGTGGGCGGGGAGAAGTCAATCAGCCCCAGCATTTT. The full variable domain, in which reference TRBV2 and TRBJ1-5 provide the parts outside the CDR3, is EPEVTQTPSHQVTQMGQEVILRCVPISNHLYFYWYRQILGQKVEFLVSFYNNEISEKSEIFDDQFSVERPDGSNFTLKIRSTKLEDSAMYFCASSGRGEVNQPQHFGDGTRLSIL.

In its sample, this clone was seen a few times. The chain recombines TRBV7-9 with TRBJ1-1; 11 bases line up with TRBD1. The CDR3 runs 15 residues. Trimming removed 1 base from V and 4 bases from J; junction bases left unmatched: 2. Per the germline V gene, CDR1 is SEHNR and CDR2 is FQNEAQ (reference sequence). The CDR3 sequence: CASSLGTGGGTEAFF. Here the CDR3 DNA reads TGTGCCAGCAGCTTAGGGACAGGGGGCGGCACTGAAGCTTTCTTT.

A single count supports this clone. The CDR3 DNA reads as TGTGCCAGCAGCCAAGAAATACTTAATGGGGGCAGGCAGCCCCAGCATTTT. This codes for CASSQEILNGGRQPQHF. The rearrangement joins TRBV4-2 to TRBJ1-5; possibly TRBD1 for D (6 bases). The CDR3 is 17 residues long. Germline loops: CDR1 LGHNA, CDR2 YNFKEQ. V was cut by 0 bases and J by 7 bases, with 19 bases left in between.

The gene calls are TRBV7-9 and TRBJ2-7; 7 positions agree with TRBD2. Per germline, CDR1 SEHNR and CDR2 FQNEAQ (reference sequence). The CDR3 length is 13 residues. Unmatched junction bases numbered 6, after V lost 8 bases and J lost 2 bases. The CDR3 DNA is TGTGCCAGCCAAACCGGGACTACCTACGAGCAGTACTTC. Its translation is CASQTGTTYEQYF.

The rearrangement uses TRBV12-5 and TRBJ2-1; D not certain. The germline V gene encodes CDR1 LGHNT and CDR2 FRNRAP. The CDR3 length is 13 residues. Trimming took 8 bases from V and 8 from J, leaving 16 bases between them. CDR3 bases: TGTGCTAGTTCCTACCCCCAATTTCATGAGCAGTTCTTC. Translating it yields CASSYPQFHEQFF.

The rearrangement uses TRBV5-6 and TRBJ2-5; 10 nucleotides align to TRBD1. TRBJ2-7 matches the DNA end more closely, so the J call is doubtful. Germline-derived CDR1 and CDR2 are SGHDT and YYEEEE. The CDR3 contains 14 residues. CDR3 sequence reads: CASSFGTGVLEQYF. The CDR3 DNA follows: TGTGCCAGCAGCTTCGGGACAGGGGTTCTCGAGCAGTACTTC.

V usage is TRBV30 and J usage is TRBJ1-2; no clear D. Deletions cut 3 bases from V and 4 bases from J, with 12 bases between. Germline V CDR1 and CDR2: GTSNPN, SVGIG (reference sequence). This CDR3 contains 13 residues. Here the CDR3 DNA reads TGTGCCTGGAGGCCCATGGAGGCCTATGGCTACACCTTC. It yields the protein CAWRPMEAYGYTF.

The rearrangement uses TRBV5-6 and TRBJ2-3; perhaps TRBD2 as D (6 bases). V shed 6 bases and J shed 4 bases, with 12 bases lying between them. CDR1 and CDR2 from the germline V gene are SGHDT and YYEEEE. This CDR3 has 13 residues. The CDR3 DNA follows: TGTGCCAGCAAAATGGGGGGTTCAGATACGCAGTATTTT. The encoded protein is CASKMGGSDTQYF.

This clone came up once. This chain connects TRBV5-1 to TRBJ2-3, with D perhaps TRBD1 (6 bases). V dropped 4 bases and J dropped 4 bases, with 16 bases sitting between them. Germline V gene lookup returns CDR1 SGHRS and CDR2 YFSETQ. The CDR3 sequence is 15 residues long. CDR3 in DNA: TGCGCCAGCAGCGTGGTTGCGAGGGGGTCAGATACGCAGTATTTT. It yields the protein CASSVVARGSDTQYF.

This clone came up a few times. This chain uses TRBV6-6 with TRBJ1-5, with a weak D call TRBD1 (6 bases). Trimming left V 2 bases short and J 4 bases short, with 9 bases between. CDR1 and CDR2 (germline): MNHNY, SVGAGI (reference sequence). This CDR3 has 14 residues. The CDR3 is CASSYGQKNQPQHF. CDR3 sequence (DNA): TGTGCCAGCAGTTACGGACAGAAGAATCAGCCCCAGCATTTT.

The chain recombines TRBV9 with TRBJ2-3; 8 nucleotides match TRBD1. Germline CDR1 is SGDLS and CDR2 is YYNGEE. V trimming: 0 bases; J trimming: 6 bases; junction bases outside the gene matches: 3. The CDR3 runs 14 residues. The CDR3 DNA is TGTGCCAGCAGCGTAGGGCAGGGGGCTGATACGCAGTATTTT. This sequence encodes CASSVGQGADTQYF.

The rearrangement uses TRBV6-1 and TRBJ1-1, with D possibly TRBD1 on 6 matching bases. V dropped 6 bases and J dropped 3 bases, with 17 bases sitting between them. The length of the CDR3 is 15 residues. Germline CDR1 MNHNS, CDR2 SASEGT. DNA for the CDR3: TGTGCCAGCAGCGCCCCGGGACAAATTTACACTGAAGCTTTCTTT. Amino acids: CASSAPGQIYTEAFF.

V usage is TRBV7-3 and J usage is TRBJ2-1; D perhaps matches TRBD2 (6 bases). The germline CDR1 and CDR2 sequences are SGHTA and FQGTGA. The length of the CDR3 is 18 residues. Trimming removed 5 bases from V and 4 bases from J, with 24 bases in between. CDR3 amino acids: CASSLGGGSSGLYNEQFF. CDR3 DNA sequence: TGTGCCAGCAGCCTAGGAGGAGGGAGTAGCGGTTTATACAATGAGCAGTTCTTC.

The chain combines TRBV25-1 with TRBJ2-1; weak D call: TRBD2 (6 bases). Trimming removed 2 bases at V and 12 bases at J, with 14 bases between. There are 13 residues in the CDR3. Germline CDR1 reads MGHDK; CDR2 reads SYGVNS. The CDR3 region has the DNA TGTGCCAGCAGTGAACGGAGGGGATCGATGCAGTTCTTC. Translated: CASSERRGSMQFF.

This chain joins TRBV2 and TRBJ2-5; TRBD1 matches 8 bases. Per germline, CDR1 SNHLY and CDR2 FYNNEI. Trimming took 4 bases from V and 6 from J; bases not matched to a gene: 7. The CDR3 totals 14 residues. The CDR3 sequence is CASSVAGGIQTQYF. In nucleotides, the CDR3 is TGTGCCAGCAGTGTGGCAGGGGGCATACAGACCCAGTACTTC. Using reference TRBV2 and TRBJ2-5 for the parts outside the CDR3, the full variable domain is EPEVTQTPSHQVTQMGQEVILRCVPISNHLYFYWYRQILGQKVEFLVSFYNNEISEKSEIFDDQFSVERPDGSNFTLKIRSTKLEDSAMYFCASSVAGGIQTQYFGPGTRLLVL.

The V gene is TRBV7-2, the J gene TRBJ2-5, with 7 bases lining up with TRBD2. This CDR3 has 15 amino acids. Trimming took 4 bases from V and 1 from J; bases not matched to a gene: 6. Germline assignment: CDR1 SGHTA and CDR2 FQGNSA. DNA for the CDR3: TGTGCCAGCAGCTCAATAGCGGGCGCCCAAGAGACCCAGTACTTC. Amino acids: CASSSIAGAQETQYF.

This chain uses TRBV28 with TRBJ1-4; a weak D match, TRBD1 (6 bases). The CDR3 runs 15 residues. The V end lost 1 base, the J end lost 7 bases, and 13 bases lay between the germline ends. In germline, CDR1 is MDHEN, CDR2 SYDVKM. DNA of the CDR3: TGTGCCAGCAGTTTATCGACTGGACAGAGTGAAAAACTGTTTTTT. Protein product: CASSLSTGQSEKLFF.

This clone was detected a few times. V gene TRBV30 combines with J gene TRBJ1-2, with TRBD1 as a possible D gene (5 bases). Germline V gene lookup returns CDR1 GTSNPN and CDR2 SVGIG (reference sequence). V shed 1 base and J shed 5 bases, with 11 bases lying between them. This CDR3 has 13 amino acids. The CDR3 protein is CAWSAGHQYGYTF. CDR3 DNA: TGTGCCTGGAGTGCCGGACACCAATATGGCTACACCTTC.

The genes are TRBV28 and TRBJ2-3, with D hard to call. The CDR3 is 16 amino acids. V was shortened by 2 bases and J by 2 bases, with 14 bases between the two germline ends. Germline V gene lookup returns CDR1 MDHEN and CDR2 SYDVKM. The CDR3 loop is CASSLHTAGNTDTQYF. For the CDR3, the DNA is TGTGCCAGCAGTTTACATACGGCAGGTAACACAGATACGCAGTATTTT.

The chain is built from TRBV6-1 and TRBJ1-5; unclear D gene. The germline CDR1 and CDR2 sequences are MNHNS and SASEGT. Deletions cut 2 bases from V and 7 bases from J, with 15 bases between. CDR3 length equals 15 residues. CDR3 DNA: TGTGCCAGCAGTGAATCTTTCCCCTTTGTGCAGCCCCAGCATTTT. This translates into CASSESFPFVQPQHF.

The chain employs TRBV10-2 and TRBJ2-5; 14 nucleotides line up with TRBD2. Germline values: CDR1 WSHSY, CDR2 SAAADI. The CDR3 covers 17 residues. V shed 3 bases, J shed 5 bases, and the junction held 8 bases outside the gene matches. The CDR3 protein is CASSDPRLAGGMETQYF. The CDR3 bases are TGCGCCAGCAGTGACCCCAGACTAGCGGGGGGGATGGAGACCCAGTACTTC.

CDR3 amino acids: CASSEGTGRNYGYTF. CDR3 DNA: TGTGCCAGCAGTGAAGGTACGGGGAGAAACTATGGCTACACCTTC. The V and J genes are TRBV28 and TRBJ1-2; D not resolved. This CDR3 has 15 residues. Germline CDR1 MDHEN, CDR2 SYDVKM. Trimming shortened V by 5 bases and J by 2 bases, and 15 bases separated the two germline ends.

With respect to this clone: At the DNA level, this CDR3 is encoded by other sequences in the same sample as well. The rearrangement links TRBV7-6 to TRBJ2-3; the D gene is possibly TRBD2 (6 bases). CDR3 length: 15 amino acids. The germline V and J ends were trimmed by 4 bases and 6 bases, with 17 bases remaining between them. CDR1 SGHVS and CDR2 FNYEAQ come from the germline V gene. The CDR3 protein is CASSYSGDGADTQYF. In DNA, the CDR3 is TGTGCCAGCAGCTATAGCGGAGATGGGGCGGATACGCAGTATTTT.

This clone has a single count. The genes are TRBV29-1 and TRBJ2-7, with a tentative D call TRBD2 (6 bases). CDR3 length equals 12 residues. Germline CDR1 SQVTM, CDR2 ANQGSEA. Trimming removed 4 bases at V and 5 bases at J, with 12 bases between. CDR3 DNA sequence: TGCAGCGTTGTGACGGGGGAGCACGAGCAGTACTTC. It codes for CSVVTGEHEQYF.